This TCR beta chain is drawn from a study of a mutant IDH1 vaccine in newly diagnosed glioma. Whole-study results and caveats: Top peripheral T cell clonotype shifts appeared unrelated to pseudoprogression.

TCRdb's copy holds only in-frame clones and misses some; the assay was immunoSEQ multiplex PCR. The sample holds approximately 70,000 clones; 80% to 90% are singletons and the top ten take over 2.5%. The time point was: baseline, week 1 (first vaccination visit). The treatment denotes: pre-vaccination baseline after standard-of-care therapy. CDR1 is MNHEY, CDR2 SMNVEV, per germline (reference sequence). Trimming removed 8 bases at V and 5 bases at J, with 15 bases between. The CDR3 runs 13 residues. On this clone: Its matching antigen is unknown.

The specimen was PBMCs, collected from a glioma patient treated with radiotherapy, temozolomide or both. The TCR sequence derives from a young man with glioma. This chain uses TRBV27 with TRBJ2-5; TRBD1 might be the D (6 bases). The CDR3 region has the DNA TGTGCCAGCCGAGAACAGGGTCGCGAGACCCAGTACTTC. This sequence encodes CASREQGRETQYF.